This T cell receptor beta chain comes out of a study of blood T cell repertoires in COVID-19. Cohorts were based on clinical histories the participants reported. Donors of Cohort 3 who recovered were those that had two negative PCRs, clearance, or symptom resolution. This clone turned up a few times. V lost 2 bases to trimming and J lost 10 bases; unmatched junction nucleotides: 10. The CDR3 loop spans 16 amino acids. CDR1 and CDR2 from the germline V gene are SGDLS and YYNGEE. TCRdb's table, derived via immunoSEQ multiplex PCR, lists solely in-frame clones and lacks some. This sample yields about 210,000 clones, of which about 89% are seen a single time; about 8.1% belongs to the top ten.

The chain employs TRBV9 and TRBJ1-6; 9 nucleotides match TRBD1. Sequencing was performed on PBMCs or T cells enriched from blood (not recorded which). This TCR came from a woman younger than 30 who had recovered from COVID-19. The CDR3 reads CASSVAQGAGGSPLHF. The CDR3, as DNA: TGTGCCAGCAGCGTCGCACAGGGGGCAGGAGGCTCACCCCTCCACTTT.